This T cell receptor beta chain was documented in a study of blood T cells in healthy people across ages. Broader study findings: Shifts in expanded clonotypes may have been confounded by donor CMV status, which was unknown.

After removal of 0 bases from V and 11 bases from J, the junction contained 18 bases not matched to a gene. CDR3 length equals 16 residues. Germline values: CDR1 DFQATT, CDR2 SNEGSKA (reference sequence). A note on this clonotype: What it recognizes is unknown.

Primers used in a second PCR of about 7 to 12 cycles were a sample-barcoded 5' primer and a J-beta primer mix. Via MiXCR, TCRdb re-called the 5' RACE reads, giving one row per CDR3 protein. The table lists around 1.5 million distinct CDR3 sequences, 42% of them singletons, with 7% to 9.5% in the top ten. The chain recombines TRBV20-1 with TRBJ2-5; 7 bases agree with TRBD2. The TCR originated in a woman aged 18 to 35 in good health. The source material was blood. CDR3 residues: CSARDPRGGILDEQYF. The CDR3 region has the DNA TGCAGTGCTAGAGACCCCCGCGGGGGTATCTTGGATGAGCAGTACTTC.